This T cell receptor beta chain was recovered during a study of T cell responses to AZD1222 COVID-19 vaccine. General study results and limits: When two AZD1222 doses had been given, Spike-specific TCR breadth and depth rose. Unmutated variant regions reportedly attract nearly half of all spike-specific TCRs. Dominant CD4 TCR responses targeted spike regions 160-218 and 743-854. There were repertoire samples only from the period after the peak T cell response.

Regarding this clone: The antigen remains undetermined.

Profiled with immunoSEQ multiplex PCR; TCRdb holds only in-frame clones, not every one. The repertoire has about 130,000 clones, 65% to 90% of them found once; the top ten carry 7.9%. Per the germline V gene, CDR1 is SSHAT and CDR2 is FNYEAQ (reference sequence). V gave up 6 bases and J gave up 8 bases, with 16 bases separating them. This CDR3 comprises 13 residues. The sequences come from peripheral blood, collected 28 days after the second dose of the MenACWY control vaccine. V usage is TRBV7-7 and J usage is TRBJ1-2, with D tentatively TRBD1 (5 bases). The receptor's source is an adult who received the MenACWY meningococcal vaccine as a control. The CDR3 loop is CASSGTGLEGYTF. The CDR3 DNA is TGTGCCAGCAGTGGTACAGGTCTCGAAGGCTACACCTTC.